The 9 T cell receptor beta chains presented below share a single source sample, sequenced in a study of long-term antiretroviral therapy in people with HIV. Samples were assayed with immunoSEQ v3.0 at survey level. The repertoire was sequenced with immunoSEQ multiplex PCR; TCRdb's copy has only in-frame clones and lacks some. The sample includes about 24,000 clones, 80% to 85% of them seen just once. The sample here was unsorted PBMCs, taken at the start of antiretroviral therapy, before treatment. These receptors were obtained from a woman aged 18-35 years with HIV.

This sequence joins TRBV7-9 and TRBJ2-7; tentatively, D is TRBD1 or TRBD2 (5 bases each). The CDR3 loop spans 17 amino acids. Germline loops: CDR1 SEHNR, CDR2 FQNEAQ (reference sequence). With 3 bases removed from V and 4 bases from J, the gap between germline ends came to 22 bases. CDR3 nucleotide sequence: TGTGCCAGCAGCTTCCCGCCTCGGGGCCAGGCGGGTTACGAGCAGTACTTC. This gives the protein CASSFPPRGQAGYEQYF.

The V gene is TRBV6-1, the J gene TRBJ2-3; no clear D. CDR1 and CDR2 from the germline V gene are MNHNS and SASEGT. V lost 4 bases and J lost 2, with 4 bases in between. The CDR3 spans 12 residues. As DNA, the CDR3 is TGTGCCAGCAGTGCCTTCACAGATACGCAGTATTTT. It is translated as CASSAFTDTQYF.

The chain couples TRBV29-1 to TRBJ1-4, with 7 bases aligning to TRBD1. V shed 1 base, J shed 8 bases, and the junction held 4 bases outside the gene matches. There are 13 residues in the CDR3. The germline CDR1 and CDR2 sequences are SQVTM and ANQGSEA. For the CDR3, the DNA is TGCAGCGTTGAAGGGGACAGCAACGAAAAACTGTTTTTT. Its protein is CSVEGDSNEKLFF.

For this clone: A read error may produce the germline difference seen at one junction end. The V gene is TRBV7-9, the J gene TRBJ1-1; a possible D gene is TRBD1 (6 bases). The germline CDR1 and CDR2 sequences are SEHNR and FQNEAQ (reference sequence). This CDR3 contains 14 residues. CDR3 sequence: CASRLGGPSAEAFF. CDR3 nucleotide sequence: TGTGCCAGCCGCTTGGGGGGCCCCTCGGCTGAAGCTTTCTTT.

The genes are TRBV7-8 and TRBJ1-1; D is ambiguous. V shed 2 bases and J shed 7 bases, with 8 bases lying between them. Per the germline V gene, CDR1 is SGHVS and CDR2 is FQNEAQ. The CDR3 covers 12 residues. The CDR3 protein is CASSLIRGEAFF. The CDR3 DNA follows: TGTGCCAGCAGCTTAATTCGGGGTGAAGCTTTCTTT.

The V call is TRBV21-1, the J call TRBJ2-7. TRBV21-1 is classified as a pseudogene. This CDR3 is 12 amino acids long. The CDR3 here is CASRRPPPGPFF. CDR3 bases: TGTGCCAGCAGGAGACCTCCTCCGGGACCCTTCTTC.

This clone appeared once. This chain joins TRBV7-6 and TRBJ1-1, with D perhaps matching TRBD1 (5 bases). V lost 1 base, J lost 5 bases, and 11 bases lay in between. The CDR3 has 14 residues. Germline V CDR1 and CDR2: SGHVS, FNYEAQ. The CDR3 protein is CASSLDPGRTEAFF. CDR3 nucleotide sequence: TGTGCCAGCAGCTTAGATCCAGGGAGAACTGAAGCTTTCTTT.

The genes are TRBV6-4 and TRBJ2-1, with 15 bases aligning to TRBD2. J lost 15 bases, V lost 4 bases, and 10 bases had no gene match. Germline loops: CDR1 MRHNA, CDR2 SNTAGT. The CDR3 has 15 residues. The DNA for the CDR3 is TGTGCCAGCAGTGCTAGTGGACTAGCGGGAGGGCCGGTGTTCTTC. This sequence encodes CASSASGLAGGPVFF.

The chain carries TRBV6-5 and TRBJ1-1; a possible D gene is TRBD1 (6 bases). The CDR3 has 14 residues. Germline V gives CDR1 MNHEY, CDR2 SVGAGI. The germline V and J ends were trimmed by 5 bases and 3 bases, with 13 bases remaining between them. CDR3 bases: TGTGCCAGCAGTCCAGGGGTGGTCCACACTGAAGCTTTCTTT. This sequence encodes CASSPGVVHTEAFF.